This TCR beta chain was identified in a study of beta chain features in type 1 diabetes. Study outcomes and limitations: Insertions were fewer and deletions more numerous at VDJ junctions in type 1 diabetes patients. Significant though moderate, a shortening of TCRB CDR3s appeared in all four CD4+ subsets of Type 1 diabetes patients.

Since all of the isolated RNA was reverse transcribed, expressed TCRB transcripts were what got sequenced. TCRdb's copy holds only in-frame clones and misses some; the assay was immunoSEQ multiplex PCR. The sample has a few hundred thousand clones, roughly 21% seen once. As concerns this clone: Antigen unknown.

Via CD45RO/CCR7/CD25/CD127/CD95/CD27, cells of the CD4+ naive, central memory, regulatory and stem cell-like memory subsets were sorted. Purities over 95% were achieved in all sorted populations. This CDR3 comprises 15 residues. CDR1 MNHEY and CDR2 SVGAGI come from the germline V gene. The V gene lost 2 bases and the J gene lost 5 bases, with 16 bases spanning the gap. The chain links TRBV6-5 to TRBJ2-7; tentative D call: TRBD2 (6 bases). Sequencing used naive CD4+ T cells from blood. This clonotype originated in a woman younger than 30 in good health. The CDR3: CASSYVGGGLDEQYF. Written as DNA, the CDR3 is TGTGCCAGCAGTTACGTGGGTGGAGGGTTGGACGAGCAGTACTTC.